This T cell receptor beta chain was sequenced for a study of cytomegalovirus exposure and HLA in healthy donors. Assay used: immunoSEQ multiplex PCR; TCRdb lists only in-frame clones, some missing. This sample carries 85,000 to 90,000 clones, approximately 96% of them seen once, and the ten largest clones take about 0.8%. The germline V gene has CDR1 LNHDA and CDR2 SQIVND (reference sequence). Deletions cut 6 bases from V and 1 base from J, with 6 bases between. The length of the CDR3 is 13 residues. Sequencing input: PBMCs. This receptor was obtained from a man younger than 30 in good health and CMV-seronegative. The chain combines TRBV19 with TRBJ2-2; D is unresolved. The CDR3 loop reads CASRVQNTGELFF. CDR3 DNA sequence: TGTGCCAGTAGGGTACAGAACACCGGGGAGCTGTTTTTT. Full variable domain (rest looked up from reference TRBV19 and TRBJ2-2): DGGITQSPKYLFRKEGQNVTLSCEQNLNHDAMYWYRQDPGQGLRLIYYSQIVNDFQKGDIAEGYSVSREKKESFPLTVTSAQKNPTAFYLCASRVQNTGELFFGEGSRLTVL.